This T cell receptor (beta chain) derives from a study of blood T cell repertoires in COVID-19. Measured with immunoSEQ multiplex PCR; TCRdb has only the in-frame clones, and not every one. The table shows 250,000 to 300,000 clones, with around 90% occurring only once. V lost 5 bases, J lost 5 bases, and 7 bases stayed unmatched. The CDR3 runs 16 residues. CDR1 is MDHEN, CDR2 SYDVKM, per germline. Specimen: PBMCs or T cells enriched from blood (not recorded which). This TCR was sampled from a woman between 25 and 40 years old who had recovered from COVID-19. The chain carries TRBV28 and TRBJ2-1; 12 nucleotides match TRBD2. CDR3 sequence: CASSPLPSGRDNEQFF. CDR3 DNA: TGTGCCAGCAGTCCCCTACCTAGCGGGAGGGACAATGAGCAGTTCTTC. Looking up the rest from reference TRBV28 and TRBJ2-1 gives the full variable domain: DVKVTQSSRYLVKRTGEKVFLECVQDMDHENMFWYRQDPGLGLRLIYFSYDVKMKEKGDIPEGYSVSREKKERFSLILESASTNQTSMYLCASSPLPSGRDNEQFFGPGTRLTVL.